This T cell receptor (beta chain) was sequenced in a study of response to subunit inactivated influenza vaccine. Study-wide results and caveats: Each seasonal flu vaccination may recruit only limited new T cells, authors suggested.

With respect to this clonotype: What it binds is not known.

The CDR3 is 16 amino acids. The germline V gene has CDR1 DFQATT and CDR2 SNEGSKA (reference sequence). Trimming at V came to 5 bases and at J to 6 bases, leaving 13 bases not matched to a gene. TCRdb ran MiXCR on the RT-PCR reads and lists one entry per CDR3 protein. This table holds roughly 500,000 distinct CDR3 sequences, approximately 17% found once. The sequence came from a man aged 50-75 years who received an inactivated influenza vaccine. The source material was CD4+ T cells sorted from PBMCs, sampled roughly 24 months after vaccination. This chain links TRBV20-1 with TRBJ1-5, with 10 bases aligning to TRBD1. This CDR3 is CSAQETGGDRSQPQHF. CDR3 nucleotide sequence: TGCAGTGCTCAGGAGACAGGGGGCGACCGAAGTCAGCCCCAGCATTTT.